This TCR beta chain appears in the sequencing data of a study of human T cells and chemical hapten exposure. The CDR3 sequence is 14 residues long. The trim removed 7 bases at V and 4 bases at J, leaving 4 bases unmatched. Germline V gives CDR1 DFQATT, CDR2 SNEGSKA (reference sequence). One entry per CDR3 protein, called by TCRdb with MiXCR from the RACE reads. This table holds 40,000 to 65,000 distinct CDR3 sequences, roughly 11% found once. Stated time point: patch test 1, 2 weeks after DPC sensitization. The treatment: therapeutic diphenylcyclopropenone sensitization with weekly scalp DPC. Unfractionated whole blood was the source of the extracted total RNA.

This TCR derives from a woman between 40 and 55 years old with alopecia areata. Some clones in this sample may be carry-over from other donors' samples. This sample comprised whole blood, obtained in connection with sensitization to the hapten diphenylcyclopropenone (DPC). The V gene is TRBV20-1, the J gene TRBJ2-3; 14 positions match TRBD2. The CDR3 region has the DNA TGCAGTGTCGGGACTAGCGGGAGAGCAGATACGCAGTATTTT. Encoded protein: CSVGTSGRADTQYF.